This entry concerns a single T cell receptor (beta chain). What it recognizes is unknown. The data were obtained in a study of STAT5B mutations in CD4+ large granular lymphocyte leukemia. Findings and caveats of the study: TRBV06-family usage was enriched in top patient clones (8/27) versus controls (2/35). The CD4+ versus CD8+ T-LGLL clonality difference may reflect limited sample size. Approximately 25% of private leukemic clonotypes occurred rarely in other patients' non-leukemic repertoires.

V lost 0 bases to trimming and J lost 6 bases, with 10 bases between them. Per germline, CDR1 SGHRS and CDR2 YFSETQ. This CDR3 is 13 amino acids long. Using immunoSEQ multiplex PCR, the repertoire was profiled, and TCRdb retains in-frame clones only, with some absent. The sample holds about 40,000 clones, roughly 79% seen once. The sequence derives from a human donor in good health. Sequences were obtained from CD4+ T cells from blood buffy coats. The V call is TRBV5-1, the J call TRBJ2-7; D may be TRBD1 (6 bases). This chain's CDR3 is CASSLGDIAEQYF. The CDR3 DNA reads TGCGCCAGCAGCTTGGGGGACATAGCCGAGCAGTACTTC.